A single sample is the source of the 2 T cell receptor beta chains below, sequenced in a study of blood T cells in healthy people across ages (dated by TCRdb to the mid-2010s). Library construction relied on 5' RACE. The sample was run on an Illumina HiSeq 2500. The second PCR ran for about 6 to 12 cycles and used a J-beta primer mix along with a sample-barcoded 5' primer. TCRdb took the public reads, trimmed them with fastp at Q25, ran MiXCR for clone calling and kept in-frame beta chains. Rows are unified per CDR3 protein, each entry keeping the most common DNA and genes. This sample holds some 850,000 distinct CDR3 sequences; 20% to 30% were observed only once. The ten biggest clones cover roughly 3.1% of the sample. These data also featured in a second study, about T cells of mothers and their children.

What was sequenced was blood. These receptors came from a boy aged 5-17 years in good health.

The rearrangement links TRBV25-1 to TRBJ2-5; 10 nucleotides line up with TRBD2. Per the germline V gene, CDR1 is MGHDK and CDR2 is SYGVNS. The CDR3 contains 15 residues. V was clipped by 8 bases and J by 2 bases; unmatched bases: 8. The CDR3 bases are TGTGCCAGCGTAGATACTAGCGGGATTCAAGAGACCCAGTACTTC. This codes for CASVDTSGIQETQYF.

V usage is TRBV20-1 and J usage is TRBJ2-7; 12 positions match TRBD2. CDR1 is DFQATT, CDR2 SNEGSKA, per germline (reference sequence). The CDR3 has 15 amino acids. J gave up 0 bases and V 6 bases, and 6 bases lay outside the gene matches. The CDR3 loop reads CSAKTSGGSSYEQYF. In DNA, the CDR3 is TGCAGTGCCAAGACTAGCGGGGGAAGCTCCTACGAGCAGTACTTC.